These T cell receptor beta chains were read from a single sample in a study of CD8+CD57+ T cells in acquired aplastic anemia. TCRdb re-derived calls from the reads in MiXCR, one entry per CDR3 protein. The top ten clones hold 46% of a sample with under 200,000 distinct CDR3 sequences, 64% of them seen once. Sequencing was performed on sorted CD4+, CD8+, or CD8+CD57+ T cells (not recorded which) from PBMCs. The receptor source for this set is a human donor with severe aplastic anemia or a healthy control (not recorded which). CDR3s include the opening cysteine and the closing phenylalanine or tryptophan. A D gene is named only where the DNA matches it firmly. For some rows the clone size is stated as once, few or many, or as a class when expanded; others skip it.

TRBJ1-5 | TRBV2 | TRBD1 | . | CASSERGRGQPQHF | TGTGCCAGCAGTGAAAGGGGGCGAGGACAGCCCCAGCATTTT
TRBJ2-2 | TRBV2 | . | . | CASSYNPGETGELFF | TGTGCCAGCAGTTATAATCCAGGGGAAACCGGGGAGCTGTTTTTT
TRBJ2-1 | TRBV20-1 | . | . | CSANTDPYNEQFF | TGCAGTGCTAACACGGACCCTTACAATGAGCAGTTCTTC
TRBJ2-7 | TRBV4-3 | . | . | CASSQDRGTSYEQYF | TGCGCCAGCAGCCAAGACAGGGGTACCTCCTACGAGCAGTACTTC
TRBJ1-5 | TRBV7-8 | . | . | CASSLRRGNDQPQHF | TGCGCCAGCAGCCTGAGACGGGGAAACGATCAGCCCCAGCATTTT
TRBJ1-6 | TRBV7-2 | TRBD1 | . | CASILGTGQVNSPLHF | TGTGCCAGCATCTTGGGGACCGGACAGGTGAATTCACCCCTCCACTTT
TRBJ1-2 | TRBV10-3 | . | . | CAISGDREPSYGYTF | TGTGCCATCAGTGGCGATAGGGAGCCCTCTTATGGCTACACCTTC
TRBJ1-5 | TRBV7-8 | . | . | CASSLREAGNQPQHF | TGTGCCAGCAGCTTAAGGGAAGCGGGGAATCAGCCCCAGCATTTT
TRBJ1-5 | TRBV12-3/TRBV12-4 | . | few | CASSWQGRANQPQHF | TGTGCCAGCAGCTGGCAGGGGAGAGCCAATCAGCCCCAGCATTTT
TRBJ2-5 | TRBV2 | TRBD1 | . | CASSYNRGQETQYF | TGTGCCAGCAGTTACAACAGGGGCCAAGAGACCCAGTACTTC
TRBJ2-7 | TRBV14 | TRBD2 | . | CASSQGPGTSVYEQYF | TGTGCCAGCAGCCAAGGTCCAGGGACTAGCGTCTACGAGCAGTACTTC
TRBJ1-5 | TRBV5-1 | TRBD1 | few | CASSKGQGEHRNQPQHF | TGCGCCAGCAGCAAAGGACAGGGTGAACATCGGAATCAGCCCCAGCATTTT
TRBJ2-7 | TRBV9 | . | . | CASSVSHRTYEQYF | TGTGCCAGCAGCGTATCTCACAGGACCTACGAGCAGTACTTC
TRBJ2-5 | TRBV3-1 | TRBD1 | many | CASSHLGTGQQETQYF | TGTGCCAGCAGCCACCTAGGGACAGGTCAACAAGAGACCCAGTACTTC
TRBJ2-7 | TRBV7-9 | TRBD1 | . | CASSTRTGVSSYEQYF | TGTGCCAGCAGCACCCGGACAGGGGTCAGCTCCTACGAGCAGTACTTC
TRBJ2-7 | TRBV5-6 | TRBD1 | few | CASSLNLGQGRGYEQYF | TGTGCCAGCAGCTTGAACCTCGGACAGGGGAGGGGATACGAGCAGTACTTC
TRBJ1-6 | TRBV25-1 | . | . | CASSGWTGGPPDSPLHF | TGTGCCAGCAGTGGTTGGACGGGTGGGCCACCTGATTCACCCCTCCACTTT
TRBJ2-1 | TRBV7-2 | TRBD2 | once | CASSLSSGIREFF | TGTGCCAGCAGCTTATCAAGCGGGATTCGAGAGTTCTTC
TRBJ1-3 | TRBV7-8 | . | . | CASSPAPQGWDNTIYF | TGTGCCAGCAGCCCCGCTCCACAGGGATGGGACAACACCATATATTTT
TRBJ1-6 | TRBV7-8 | . | few | CASSLGGALYNSPLHF | TGTGCCAGCAGCTTAGGAGGGGCTCTCTATAATTCACCCCTCCACTTT
TRBJ2-3 | TRBV6-8 | TRBD2 | . | CASSYSYLAGDSRDTQYF | TGTGCCAGCAGTTACTCTTACCTAGCGGGGGACTCCAGAGATACGCAGTATTTT
TRBJ1-2 | TRBV20-1 | TRBD1 | . | CSARAGGYGYTF | TGCAGTGCTAGAGCAGGGGGCTATGGCTACACCTTC
TRBJ1-6 | TRBV7-3 | TRBD1 | few | CASSLTGTGGSSPLHF | TGTGCCAGCAGCTTGACTGGGACAGGGGGCAGTTCACCCCTCCACTTT
TRBJ1-1 | TRBV20-1 | TRBD1 | . | CSARDGDRSTEAFF | TGCAGTGCTAGAGATGGGGACAGATCCACTGAAGCTTTCTTT
TRBJ1-5 | TRBV11-2 | . | few | CASSLAWGPQPQHF | TGTGCCAGCAGCTTAGCGTGGGGGCCCCAGCCCCAGCATTTT
TRBJ2-7 | TRBV5-1 | . | . | CASSLVAGATYEQYF | TGCGCCAGCAGCTTGGTTGCGGGTGCCACCTACGAGCAGTACTTC
TRBJ2-3 | TRBV20-1 | . | once | CSAARQPSTDTQYF | TGCAGTGCTGCCAGACAACCAAGCACAGATACGCAGTATTTT
TRBJ1-1 | TRBV12-3/TRBV12-4 | . | . | CASTLPGGRTEAFF | TGTGCCAGCACCTTACCGGGGGGCCGAACTGAAGCTTTCTTT
TRBJ1-4 | TRBV6-5 | . | . | CASSRGWDNEKLFF | TGTGCCAGCAGTCGAGGGTGGGATAATGAAAAACTGTTTTTT
TRBJ2-7 | TRBV7-9 | TRBD2 | few | CASSSGLAGPYEQYF | TGTGCCAGCAGCTCCGGACTAGCGGGTCCCTACGAGCAGTACTTC
TRBJ2-7 | TRBV14 | . | . | CASSQDAGHSYEQYF | TGTGCCAGCAGCCAAGACGCGGGACACTCCTACGAGCAGTACTTC
TRBJ2-1 | TRBV4-1 | . | . | CASSQAIGEQFF | TGCGCCAGCAGCCAAGCAATTGGTGAGCAGTTCTTC
TRBJ1-1 | TRBV20-1 | . | . | CSARGGQRNTEAFF | TGCAGTGCTAGAGGGGGCCAAAGGAACACTGAAGCTTTCTTT
TRBJ1-1 | TRBV2 | . | . | CASSVAGPNTEAFF | TGTGCCAGCAGTGTGGCAGGGCCGAACACTGAAGCTTTCTTT
TRBJ1-3 | TRBV9 | . | . | CASSAEGTGNTIYF | TGTGCCAGCAGCGCAGAGGGGACTGGAAACACCATATATTTT
TRBJ2-2 | TRBV10-2 | . | many | CASASELNTGELFF | TGCGCCAGCGCTAGCGAGTTGAACACCGGGGAGCTGTTTTTT
TRBJ1-5 | TRBV7-6 | . | . | CASSLEGRGGNQPQHF | TGTGCCAGCAGCTTAGAGGGCAGGGGCGGCAATCAGCCCCAGCATTTT
TRBJ1-2 | TRBV6-6 | . | many | CASSYSSGWDYGYTF | TGTGCCAGCAGTTACTCGTCTGGGTGGGACTATGGCTACACCTTC
TRBJ2-1 | TRBV7-8 | . | few | CASSLAIDEQFF | TGTGCCAGCAGCTTAGCGATCGATGAGCAGTTCTTC
TRBJ2-7 | TRBV2 | . | many | CASSPGHGAYEQYF | TGTGCCAGCAGTCCGGGACACGGAGCCTACGAGCAGTACTTC
TRBJ2-1 | TRBV7-6 | . | few | CASSLAPRTRGDNEQFF | TGTGCCAGCAGCTTAGCGCCCCGGACGAGAGGGGACAATGAGCAGTTCTTC
TRBJ1-5 | TRBV2 | TRBD1 | few | CASSEGQGANQPQHF | TGTGCCAGCAGTGAAGGACAGGGGGCTAATCAGCCCCAGCATTTT
TRBJ2-7 | TRBV7-8 | . | . | CASSLSHTDRQYF | TGTGCCAGCAGCTTATCCCACACAGACCGTCAGTACTTC
TRBJ1-1 | TRBV19 | . | many | CASSISLNTEAFF | TGTGCCAGTAGTATCTCCCTGAACACTGAAGCTTTCTTT
TRBJ2-7 | TRBV20-1 | TRBD1 | few | CSARDRGEQYF | TGCAGTGCTCGGGACAGGGGCGAGCAGTACTTC
TRBJ2-7 | TRBV20-1 | . | . | CSARDERTYEQYF | TGCAGTGCTAGAGATGAACGAACCTACGAGCAGTACTTC
TRBJ2-5 | TRBV15 | . | . | CATSGGWTQYF | TGTGCCACCAGCGGAGGGTGGACCCAGTACTTC
TRBJ2-7 | TRBV7-3 | TRBD1 | . | CASSSGTGWDEQYF | TGTGCCAGCAGCTCGGGGACAGGGTGGGACGAGCAGTACTTC
TRBJ2-1 | TRBV6-5 | TRBD1 | many | CASSAGQGEHNEQFF | TGTGCCAGCAGCGCAGGGCAGGGGGAACACAATGAGCAGTTCTTC
TRBJ1-5 | TRBV2 | TRBD1 | . | CASMDRWTNQPQHF | TGTGCCAGCATGGACAGGTGGACTAATCAGCCCCAGCATTTT
TRBJ2-3 | TRBV29-1 | . | . | CSVGGTLTDTQYF | TGCAGCGTTGGTGGCACGCTCACAGATACGCAGTATTTT
TRBJ2-7 | TRBV7-9 | TRBD1 | . | CASSLAPGTGGFRSYEQYF | TGTGCCAGCAGCTTAGCTCCCGGGACAGGGGGCTTTCGGTCTTACGAGCAGTACTTC
TRBJ1-4 | TRBV9 | . | once | CASSPLPGKDEKLFF | TGTGCCAGCAGCCCGCTCCCAGGGAAGGATGAAAAACTGTTTTTT
TRBJ1-1 | TRBV20-1 | . | . | CSTSGHRNTEAFF | TGCAGCACCTCGGGACACCGGAACACTGAAGCTTTCTTT
TRBJ2-2 | TRBV6-4 | TRBD1 | . | CASRTGMSTGELFF | TGTGCCAGTAGGACAGGGATGAGCACCGGGGAGCTGTTTTTT
TRBJ2-7 | TRBV7-2 | . | . | CARSLVPGSYEQYF | TGTGCCAGAAGCTTAGTTCCAGGATCATACGAGCAGTACTTC
TRBJ1-5 | TRBV9 | . | . | CASSLDGGDYQSQHF | TGCGCCAGCAGCCTCGACGGGGGGGACTATCAGTCCCAGCATTTT
TRBJ2-1 | TRBV9 | TRBD2 | . | CAGSVVGGVDEQFF | TGTGCTGGCAGCGTAGTTGGGGGGGTGGATGAGCAGTTCTTC
TRBJ2-3 | TRBV28 | . | few | CASSTLRTGRADTQYF | TGTGCCAGCAGTACGCTGCGGACAGGGAGGGCAGATACGCAGTATTTT